A selection of T cell receptor beta chains follows, all from one sample in a study of vaccination and CD4 T cells after COVID-19. Via MiXCR, TCRdb re-called the PCR reads, giving one row per CDR3 protein. In the table there are about 23,000 distinct CDR3 sequences, roughly 53% of which are singletons. Antigen specificity for these receptors is unknown. The specimen sequenced was CD4+ T cells from blood, cultured in vitro. These receptors came from a human donor who had recovered from COVID-19. The conserved cysteine and the conserved F or W are not part of the CDR3 here. Fields, in order: CDR3 length, V gene, CDR3 protein.

11 | TRBV6-1 | ASTRTGAYGYT
12 | TRBV18 | ASSMGTTGQPQH
11 | TRBV11-2 | ASSLRRPGEQY
14 | TRBV27 | ASARQGASLSETQY
10 | TRBV2 | ASSEASYEQY
13 | TRBV20-1 | SASTDSSYNSPLH
11 | TRBV6-1 | ASSEAWGTEAF
13 | TRBV19 | ASNPSDTYTTEAF
14 | TRBV7-9 | ASRPDPGQGNGELF
16 | TRBV15 | ATSRAPGRTSGYNEQF
13 | TRBV6-2/TRBV6-3 | ASSEQYSGANVLT
12 | TRBV20-1 | SARDWGALNEQF
14 | TRBV20-1 | SATPTLAASSYEQY
12 | TRBV20-1 | SARRGSGPSAQY
14 | TRBV28 | ASSSPRGALNTEAF
10 | TRBV20-1 | SAPPPGDGYT
13 | TRBV19 | ASSIDPSTGREAF
12 | TRBV2 | ASGYGQEHYGYT
11 | TRBV7-2 | ASSLGTENEQF
11 | TRBV20-1 | SARDVLVGKQY
13 | TRBV7-3 | ASSQAPQAGLPLH
13 | TRBV24-1 | ATSDLGRGATEAF
12 | TRBV20-1 | SARDPAGPGTQY
9 | TRBV20-1 | SASAYTEAF
9 | TRBV6-5 | ASSYPGELF
14 | TRBV4-1 | ASSHRTGVGNSPLH
10 | TRBV2 | ASRKMGPEQY
10 | TRBV20-1 | SAVARGETQY
14 | TRBV15 | ATSRGAGAPPHEQY
14 | TRBV11-3 | ASSPRLAGAGETQY
17 | TRBV12-3/TRBV12-4 | ASSRRKGLAGGRYNEQF